These 32 T cell receptor beta chains originate from one sample sequenced in a study of beta chain features in type 1 diabetes. Sequencing targeted expressed TCRB transcripts, as all isolated RNA had been reverse transcribed. Sequencing used immunoSEQ multiplex PCR; TCRdb keeps in-frame clones, though not all of them. This table has 600,000 to 650,000 clones, less than 20% appearing once. Material for sequencing was naive CD4+ T cells from blood. The receptors were gathered from a man aged 18 to 30 in good health.

This clone was counted a single time. The chain has TRBV9 and TRBJ1-2; D gene uncertain. The CDR3 contains 14 residues. In germline, CDR1 is SGDLS, CDR2 YYNGEE. With 0 bases removed from V and 0 bases from J, the gap between germline ends came to 6 bases. The DNA of the CDR3 is TGTGCCAGCAGCGTAGTGGGATCTAACTATGGCTACACCTTC. Translation: CASSVVGSNYGYTF.

This clone has a handful of counts. The chain is built from TRBV28 and TRBJ2-7, with D uncertain. This CDR3 has 13 residues. Germline V lookup: CDR1 MDHEN, CDR2 SYDVKM. The CDR3 is CASSLSSRVRQWV. The CDR3 DNA is TGTGCCAGCAGTTTATCCTCCCGGGTTCGGCAGTGGGTC.

This clone was seen more than once but under ten times. The V gene is TRBV12-5, the J gene TRBJ2-7; no definite D call. Trimming shortened V by 9 bases and J by 2 bases, and 8 bases separated the two germline ends. This CDR3 region has 11 residues. The V gene's germline CDR1 is LGHNT and CDR2 FRNRAP. The CDR3 DNA reads TGTGCTAGATCCTTACCCTACGAGCAGTACTTC. Protein sequence: CARSLPYEQYF.

This clone was picked up a small number of times. This rearrangement joins TRBV30 to TRBJ2-3; D is unclear. The CDR3 is 15 residues long. Trimming stripped 5 bases from V and 0 bases from J, with 15 bases between. CDR1 is GTSNPN, CDR2 SVGIG, per germline (reference sequence). The CDR3 bases are TGTGCCTGGCGCCGCTCCACCCCCAGCACAGATACGCAGTATTTT. It yields the protein CAWRRSTPSTDTQYF.

In its sample, this clone was seen once. This rearrangement joins TRBV7-2 to TRBJ1-1; no firm D call. The germline CDR1 and CDR2 sequences are SGHTA and FQGNSA. CDR3 length: 13 residues. V dropped 1 base and J dropped 10 bases, with 13 bases sitting between them. CDR3 sequence reads: CASSLDVPLGAFF. The CDR3 nucleotides read TGTGCCAGCAGCTTAGATGTGCCCCTCGGAGCTTTCTTT.

Remarks on this clone: The identical CDR3 is also encoded by other nucleotide sequences in the sample. The J gene is TRBJ2-7, the V gene TRBV7-2, with D unresolved. The V gene's germline CDR1 is SGHTA and CDR2 FQGNSA. V was pared by 1 base and J by 1 base, with 5 bases between. This CDR3 spans 13 amino acids. In DNA form, the CDR3 reads TGTGCCAGCAGCTTAGTCTCGTCCTACGAGCAGTACTTC. As protein: CASSLVSSYEQYF.

The chain combines TRBV7-2 with TRBJ2-3, with 10 bases matching TRBD2. J gave up 4 bases and V 0 bases, and 7 bases lay outside the gene matches. The CDR3 loop spans 17 amino acids. Germline V lookup: CDR1 SGHTA, CDR2 FQGNSA. In DNA form, the CDR3 reads TGTGCCAGCAGCTTAGCCTCCCGGACTAGCGGCTCAGATACGCAGTATTTT. It translates to CASSLASRTSGSDTQYF.

This clone was seen more than once but under ten times. V gene TRBV5-4 combines with J gene TRBJ2-5; D is unclear. The CDR3 is 14 residues long. CDR1 SGHNT and CDR2 YYREEE come from the germline V gene (reference sequence). The ends were cut back, 2 bases at V and 0 bases at J, with 8 bases in the middle. This CDR3 is CASSLRRDQETQYF. CDR3 nucleotides: TGTGCCAGCAGCTTACGGCGAGACCAAGAGACCCAGTACTTC.

The sample holds a few counts of this clone. V usage is TRBV7-2 and J usage is TRBJ2-5; D is unclear. V was trimmed by 4 bases and J by 6 bases, leaving 6 bases between them. Germline V gene lookup returns CDR1 SGHTA and CDR2 FQGNSA. This CDR3 contains 11 residues. CDR3 DNA: TGTGCCAGCAGCTCTGGAAAGACCCAGTACTTC. This codes for CASSSGKTQYF.

The rearrangement uses TRBV7-8 and TRBJ2-7, with 10 bases aligning to TRBD1. J lost 3 bases, V lost 0 bases, and 8 bases had no gene match. The CDR3 totals 17 residues. From germline, CDR1 is SGHVS and CDR2 FQNEAQ. Here the CDR3 DNA reads TGTGCCAGCAGCTTAGCGAGGGGGACAGGGGATGTCTACGAGCAGTACTTC. Translated: CASSLARGTGDVYEQYF. The whole variable domain, remainder taken from reference TRBV7-8 and TRBJ2-7, is GAGVSQSPRYKVAKRGQDVALRCDPISGHVSLFWYQQALGQGPEFLTYFQNEAQLDKSGLPSDRFFAERPEGSVSTLKIQRTQQEDSAVYLCASSLARGTGDVYEQYFGPGTRLTVT.

This clone was found a few times. Written as DNA, the CDR3 is TGCGCCAGCAGTGGGACAGGAGAGACCCAGTACTTC. Its protein product is CASSGTGETQYF. V usage is TRBV5-1 and J usage is TRBJ2-5; 8 bases line up with TRBD1. Germline lookup yields CDR1 SGHRS and CDR2 YFSETQ. With V trimmed by 5 bases and J by 4 bases, 1 base remained unmatched. The CDR3 has 12 amino acids.

This clone was seen a few times. The rearrangement uses TRBV6-6 and TRBJ2-1; 10 bases are shared with TRBD2. CDR1 is MNHNY and CDR2 is SVGAGI in the germline V gene (reference sequence). With V trimmed by 7 bases and J by 8 bases, 5 bases remained unmatched. This CDR3 is 13 amino acids long. DNA of the CDR3: TGTGCCAGCACTAGCGGGAGAGGTTATGAGCAGTTCTTC. Translated, it gives CASTSGRGYEQFF.

This rearrangement joins TRBV30 to TRBJ1-6; D gene ambiguous. The V gene's germline CDR1 is GTSNPN and CDR2 SVGIG (reference sequence). V gave up 5 bases and J gave up 4 bases, with 18 bases separating them. The CDR3 spans 16 residues. This chain's CDR3 is CAWVSPSRDYNSPLHF. The CDR3 DNA is TGTGCCTGGGTTTCACCAAGCCGGGATTATAATTCACCCCTCCACTTT.

CDR3 in amino acids: CASLKGTEAFF. As DNA, the CDR3 is TGTGCCAGCTTAAAGGGCACTGAAGCTTTCTTT. The genes are TRBV7-2 and TRBJ1-1; D not resolved. This CDR3 has 11 residues. The germline V gene has CDR1 SGHTA and CDR2 FQGNSA. Trimming cost V 8 bases and J 4 bases, with 8 bases left between them.

J is TRBJ1-2 and V is TRBV18, with D unclear. The germline V and J ends were trimmed by 10 bases and 8 bases, with 23 bases remaining between them. Germline CDR1 and CDR2: KGHSH and LQKENI. The CDR3 runs 14 residues. DNA of the CDR3: TGTGCCATCTCTTGGAGCGGAAGCCTCAGGGGCTACACCTTC. Encoded protein: CAISWSGSLRGYTF.

The chain couples TRBV19 to TRBJ1-5; 11 bases are a match to TRBD1. The CDR3 runs 17 residues. V shed 4 bases and J 2 bases; nucleotides not matched to a gene: 7. Germline V CDR1 and CDR2: LNHDA, SQIVND (reference sequence). The CDR3 sequence: CASSTDRGRAGNQPQHF. The CDR3 bases are TGTGCCAGTAGTACGGACAGGGGGCGCGCGGGCAATCAGCCCCAGCATTTT.

This chain connects TRBV7-2 to TRBJ2-3; 9 nucleotides align to TRBD2. The CDR3 runs to 15 residues. Looked up from germline, CDR1 is SGHTA and CDR2 is FQGNSA. V dropped 4 bases and J dropped 2; count of bases not matched to a gene: 4. The CDR3 loop is CASSSRTSATDTQYF. CDR3 in DNA: TGTGCCAGCAGCTCCCGGACTAGCGCCACAGATACGCAGTATTTT.

V gene TRBV7-3 combines with J gene TRBJ2-7, with 8 nucleotides matching TRBD1. V was clipped by 5 bases and J by 2 bases; unmatched bases: 5. In germline, CDR1 is SGHTA, CDR2 FQGTGA. The CDR3 totals 14 residues. This CDR3 is CASSPADRAYEQYF. CDR3 in DNA: TGTGCCAGCAGCCCCGCGGACAGGGCCTACGAGCAGTACTTC. Looking up the rest from reference TRBV7-3 and TRBJ2-7 gives the full variable domain: GAGVSQTPSNKVTEKGKYVELRCDPISGHTALYWYRQSLGQGPEFLIYFQGTGAADDSGLPNDRFFAVRPEGSVSTLKIQRTERGDSAVYLCASSPADRAYEQYFGPGTRLTVT.

The chain employs TRBV7-8 and TRBJ1-2; 7 bases agree with TRBD1. This CDR3 spans 15 amino acids. Per germline, CDR1 SGHVS and CDR2 FQNEAQ. With 1 base clipped from V and 2 bases from J, the junction kept 4 bases outside the gene matches. CDR3 amino acids: CASSLVGGLNYGYTF. Written as DNA, the CDR3 is TGTGCCAGCAGCTTAGTAGGGGGCCTCAACTATGGCTACACCTTC.

The chain employs TRBV19 and TRBJ2-2, with 15 bases lining up with TRBD2. This CDR3 comprises 16 residues. Trimming cost V 5 bases and J 4 bases; bases outside gene matches: 2. The V gene's germline CDR1 is LNHDA and CDR2 SQIVND (reference sequence). This CDR3 reads CASSLGLAGGTGELFF. The CDR3 region has the DNA TGTGCCAGTAGTCTGGGACTAGCGGGAGGCACCGGGGAGCTGTTTTTT.

This chain uses TRBV6-5 with TRBJ2-1; D may be TRBD2 (6 bases). CDR1 and CDR2 (germline): MNHEY, SVGAGI. V was pared by 5 bases and J by 2 bases, with 10 bases between. The CDR3 is 14 amino acids. CDR3 protein: CASSPAGTYNEQFF. The CDR3 nucleotides read TGTGCCAGCAGTCCAGCGGGTACCTACAATGAGCAGTTCTTC.

The J gene is TRBJ2-7, the V gene TRBV6-4; D not resolved. The CDR3 extends over 13 amino acids. The germline V gene encodes CDR1 MRHNA and CDR2 SNTAGT. V gave up 2 bases and J gave up 2 bases, with 7 bases separating them. The CDR3 DNA is TGTGCCAGCAGTGACACCCAGGCCTACGAGCAGTACTTC. It codes for CASSDTQAYEQYF.

This clone came up a few times. The chain combines TRBV15 with TRBJ2-1, with D possibly matching TRBD1 (6 bases). Germline V gene sequence: CDR1 LNHNV, CDR2 YYDKDF (reference sequence). This CDR3 comprises 16 residues. With 1 base removed from V and 4 bases from J, the gap between germline ends came to 14 bases. For the CDR3, the DNA is TGTGCCACCAGCAGAGGTCGACGACAGGAGTACAATGAGCAGTTCTTC. It specifies CATSRGRRQEYNEQFF.

The J gene is TRBJ1-5, the V gene TRBV7-3; 8 bases line up with TRBD1. V trimming: 4 bases; J trimming: 2 bases; junction bases outside the gene matches: 1. CDR1 and CDR2 from the germline V gene are SGHTA and FQGTGA. The CDR3 is 14 residues long. CDR3 loop: CASSSDRGNQPQHF. The CDR3 DNA follows: TGTGCCAGCAGCTCGGACAGGGGCAATCAGCCCCAGCATTTT.

The CDR3 sequence: CASSPPGVYGYTF. The CDR3 DNA reads TGTGCCAGCTCACCCCCGGGCGTCTATGGCTACACCTTC. The rearrangement links TRBV18 to TRBJ1-2; D gene uncertain. V lost 3 bases and J lost 4, with 9 bases in between. This CDR3 is built from 13 residues. Per germline, CDR1 KGHSH and CDR2 LQKENI.

The chain combines TRBV4-3 with TRBJ2-2; TRBD1 matches 10 bases. This CDR3 has 17 residues. The V gene end was trimmed by 4 bases and the J gene end by 0 bases; junction bases not matched to a gene: 5. CDR1 and CDR2 from the germline V gene are LGHNA and YSLEER. CDR3 protein: CASSRAGQGSNTGELFF. The CDR3 DNA follows: TGCGCCAGCAGCCGAGCGGGACAGGGGTCGAACACCGGGGAGCTGTTTTTT.

This clone occurred a few times. The chain has TRBV4-3 and TRBJ1-5; perhaps TRBD1 as D (5 bases). Germline V gene lookup returns CDR1 LGHNA and CDR2 YSLEER. V dropped 5 bases and J dropped 2 bases, with 16 bases sitting between them. The CDR3 contains 16 residues. CDR3 coding DNA: TGCGCCAGCAGCGCCCATAGGTGGGGGGGCAATCAGCCCCAGCATTTT. The encoded protein is CASSAHRWGGNQPQHF.

This clone was seen a few times. V is TRBV4-1 and J is TRBJ2-7; no reliable D call. The CDR3 sequence is 14 residues long. From germline, CDR1 is MGHRA and CDR2 YSYEKL. The V gene lost 3 bases and the J gene lost 4 bases, with 13 bases spanning the gap. The CDR3 here is CASSQGWWSYEQYF. CDR3 bases: TGCGCCAGCAGCCAGGGTTGGTGGAGTTACGAGCAGTACTTC.

This clone was counted between two and nine times. This chain links TRBV7-9 with TRBJ2-5, with TRBD2 identical over 7 bases. In germline, CDR1 is SEHNR, CDR2 FQNEAQ (reference sequence). This CDR3 is 14 amino acids long. J gave up 4 bases and V 3 bases, and 5 bases lay outside the gene matches. In DNA form, the CDR3 reads TGTGCCAGCAGCTTGGGACTAACAACAGAGACCCAGTACTTC. Translated: CASSLGLTTETQYF.

This clone was counted only a few times. The chain uses TRBV5-6 and TRBJ1-2; D is unclear. The CDR3 loop spans 14 amino acids. Looked up from germline, CDR1 is SGHDT and CDR2 is YYEEEE. Trimming took 0 bases from V and 1 from J, leaving 7 bases between them. The CDR3 loop is CASSLGPVNYGYTF. The CDR3, as DNA: TGTGCCAGCAGCTTGGGGCCGGTTAACTATGGCTACACCTTC.

This chain joins TRBV7-6 and TRBJ1-2; 8 nucleotides match TRBD1. The ends lost 5 bases at V and 2 bases at J; junction bases unmatched: 16. The germline CDR1 and CDR2 sequences are SGHVS and FNYEAQ. The CDR3 has 18 amino acids. The DNA for the CDR3 is TGTGCCAGCAGCAAGCTCGGGACAGGCCTTCATGGGAACTATGGCTACACCTTC. Protein: CASSKLGTGLHGNYGYTF.

A few counts support this clone. The chain carries TRBV6-5 and TRBJ1-4; TRBD1 matches at 11 bases. The CDR3 is made up of 15 amino acids. The trim removed 10 bases at V and 8 bases at J, leaving 12 bases unmatched. From germline, CDR1 is MNHEY and CDR2 SVGAGI. The CDR3 protein is CATSGTGGRGEKLFF. Here the CDR3 DNA reads TGTGCCACGTCGGGGACAGGGGGACGGGGAGAAAAACTGTTTTTT.